One and the same sample provided the 5 T cell receptor beta chains below, sequenced in a study of read filtering for tumor transcriptome and immune sequencing. From 300 to 450 ng of RNA, a library with molecular barcoded alpha/delta and beta/gamma adaptors was made. TCRdb re-derived calls from the reads in MiXCR, one entry per CDR3 protein. The sample shows around 60,000 distinct CDR3 sequences, around 21% of them seen only once. Sequencing was carried out using a population of CD138-negative cells sorted from bone marrow. These receptor sequences come from a donor older than 35 with multiple myeloma.

This clonotype was counted at least ten times. The chain carries TRBV10-3 and TRBJ2-2; D perhaps matches TRBD2 (6 bases). Germline assignment: CDR1 ENHRY and CDR2 SYGVKD. The CDR3 sequence is 15 residues long. V was cut by 10 bases and J by 0 bases, with 15 bases left in between. CDR3 residues: CATRRGITNTGELFF. The CDR3, as DNA: TGTGCCACCCGGAGGGGTATTACGAACACCGGGGAGCTGTTTTTT.

This clonotype was seen a handful of times. The chain links TRBV18 to TRBJ2-5, with D perhaps matching TRBD2 (5 bases). Trimming left V 6 bases short and J 2 bases short, with 7 bases between. The CDR3 has 12 amino acids. Germline values: CDR1 KGHSH, CDR2 LQKENI. Here the CDR3 DNA reads TGTGCCAGCTCCACGGGGCAAGAGACCCAGTACTTC. It codes for CASSTGQETQYF.

In this sample, this clonotype turned up many times. The rearrangement uses TRBV6-5 and TRBJ2-7; 11 bases fit TRBD1. Germline loops: CDR1 MNHEY, CDR2 SVGAGI. J was trimmed by 7 bases and V by 4 bases; bases with no gene match: 9. This CDR3 spans 15 amino acids. CDR3: CASSSGTGGMREQYF. In DNA, the CDR3 is TGTGCCAGCAGTTCCGGGACAGGGGGGATGCGGGAGCAGTACTTC.

This clonotype was seen only a few times. V usage is TRBV20-1 and J usage is TRBJ1-5; 8 bases are a match to TRBD1. This CDR3 comprises 15 residues. V gave up 0 bases and J gave up 6 bases; unmatched junction bases: 7. Per the germline V gene, CDR1 is DFQATT and CDR2 is SNEGSKA (reference sequence). The CDR3 nucleotides read TGCAGTGCTAGAGATGCCGGACAGGGTAGTCAGCCCCAGCATTTT. This gives the protein CSARDAGQGSQPQHF.

Concerning this clonotype itself: The junction departs from germline at one end; a sequencing error may be responsible. DNA for the CDR3: TGTGCCAGTAAGGCGGGTACTGAAGCTCTCTTT. Translation gives CASKAGTEALF. The chain employs TRBV19 and TRBJ1-1; no clear D gene. This CDR3 comprises 11 residues. Looked up from germline, CDR1 is LNHDA and CDR2 is SQIVND (reference sequence).